Presented here are 24 T cell receptor beta chains from one specimen sequenced in a study of shared clonotypes between healthy human individuals. CD45RO negativity and positive selection for CCR7 defined naive CD8 cells, a population that excluded terminally differentiated effector memory CD45RA+ cells. Profiling relied on immunoSEQ multiplex PCR, and the TCRdb table lists in-frame clones only, not all of them. The sample carries some 1,900,000 clones, approximately 94% recorded once. Input material: naive CD8+ T cells sorted from blood. These receptors were taken from a man aged 18 to 29 in good health.

The count of this clone is one. The V call is TRBV11-1, the J call TRBJ2-7, with 7 bases lining up with TRBD2. Germline V lookup: CDR1 SGHAT, CDR2 FQDESV (reference sequence). There are 14 residues in the CDR3. The trim removed 1 base at V and 5 bases at J, leaving 5 bases unmatched. CDR3 region: CASSLDLGRDEQYF. The DNA of the CDR3 is TGTGCCAGCAGCTTAGATCTGGGGAGGGACGAGCAGTACTTC.

The chain is built from TRBV6-6 and TRBJ1-6; D remains unclear. V was cut by 7 bases and J by 1 base, with 14 bases left in between. The CDR3 has 16 amino acids. Per the germline V gene, CDR1 is MNHNY and CDR2 is SVGAGI (reference sequence). The CDR3 sequence: CASTDGGLSYNSPLHF. DNA of the CDR3: TGTGCCAGCACCGACGGAGGGTTGTCCTATAATTCACCCCTCCACTTT.

V usage is TRBV5-8 and J usage is TRBJ2-7; 7 nucleotides agree with TRBD1. Per germline, CDR1 SGHTS and CDR2 YDEGEE. V shed 9 bases and J 3 bases; nucleotides not matched to a gene: 9. This CDR3 has 13 residues. This CDR3 is CATLGQPYYEQYF. In DNA, the CDR3 is TGTGCCACCCTGGGACAGCCTTACTACGAGCAGTACTTC.

This chain links TRBV5-1 with TRBJ2-1; 9 nucleotides align to TRBD2. The germline CDR1 and CDR2 sequences are SGHRS and YFSETQ. CDR3 length equals 18 residues. V shed 4 bases, J shed 5 bases, and the junction held 16 bases outside the gene matches. CDR3 nucleotide sequence: TGCGCCAGCAGCCCCTTCGTTCGCGGGGGGGCGTGGAACAATGAGCAGTTCTTC. Translated: CASSPFVRGGAWNNEQFF.

V usage is TRBV23-1 and J usage is TRBJ2-1; the match to TRBD1 covers 11 bases. TRBV23-1 is an ORF; its function is uncertain. The V and J ends lost 3 bases and 9 bases, in that order; junction bases with no gene match: 7. The CDR3 is 15 amino acids. As DNA, the CDR3 is TGCGCCAGCAGTCAGGCCGGGACAGGGGGGTGTGAGCAGTTCTTC. Translated, it gives CASSQAGTGGCEQFF.

The chain carries TRBV7-9 and TRBJ1-2; TRBD1 might be the D (6 bases). V gave up 1 base and J gave up 4 bases, with 13 bases separating them. Germline V gives CDR1 SEHNR, CDR2 FQNEAQ (reference sequence). CDR3 size: 15 residues. The CDR3 is CASSLGLQGAYGYTF. The DNA of the CDR3 is TGTGCCAGCAGCTTAGGTCTACAGGGCGCCTATGGCTACACCTTC.

This chain uses TRBV5-6 with TRBJ1-1; D is perhaps TRBD1 (5 bases). This CDR3 region has 13 residues. With 4 bases removed from V and 1 base from J, the gap between germline ends came to 8 bases. Germline-derived CDR1 and CDR2 are SGHDT and YYEEEE. CDR3 sequence: CASSRTPNTEAFF. The CDR3 DNA follows: TGTGCCAGCAGCCGGACACCGAACACTGAAGCTTTCTTT.

This chain links TRBV28 with TRBJ2-7, with 9 bases aligning to TRBD1. V was clipped by 6 bases and J by 7 bases; unmatched bases: 10. CDR1 MDHEN and CDR2 SYDVKM come from the germline V gene. The CDR3 loop spans 14 amino acids. The CDR3 DNA reads as TGTGCCAGCAGCGAAGGCCGGGACAGGGTTGAGCAGTACTTC. Translation gives CASSEGRDRVEQYF. Based on the CDR3 plus reference TRBV28 and TRBJ2-7, the full variable domain is DVKVTQSSRYLVKRTGEKVFLECVQDMDHENMFWYRQDPGLGLRLIYFSYDVKMKEKGDIPEGYSVSREKKERFSLILESASTNQTSMYLCASSEGRDRVEQYFGPGTRLTVT.

This chain connects TRBV27 to TRBJ1-1; maybe TRBD1 (6 bases). This CDR3 has 13 residues. CDR1 and CDR2 from the germline V gene are MNHEY and SMNVEV (reference sequence). Here the CDR3 reads CAAMGGLNTEAFF. Here the CDR3 DNA reads TGTGCAGCAATGGGGGGCTTGAACACTGAAGCTTTCTTT.

The count of this clone is one. V usage is TRBV30 and J usage is TRBJ2-7; 7 bases are a match to TRBD1. The CDR3 is 14 residues long. Unmatched junction bases numbered 9, after V lost 5 bases and J lost 2 bases. The germline V gene encodes CDR1 GTSNPN and CDR2 SVGIG (reference sequence). CDR3 nucleotides: TGTGCCTGGCATCCCCCGGGACAGCCCTACGAGCAGTACTTC. It codes for CAWHPPGQPYEQYF.

The rearrangement joins TRBV6-5 to TRBJ2-1, with TRBD2 matching 7 bases. This CDR3 has 14 amino acids. Germline loops: CDR1 MNHEY, CDR2 SVGAGI. Trimming took 6 bases from V and 4 from J; bases not matched to a gene: 6. The DNA of the CDR3 is TGTGCCAGCAGCGTTGGGGGGGTTTACAATGAGCAGTTCTTC. Translation gives CASSVGGVYNEQFF.

The genes are TRBV11-3 and TRBJ2-5; TRBD2 matches 7 bases. The CDR3 is 14 residues long. Germline-derived CDR1 and CDR2 are SGHNT and YENEEA. The trim removed 4 bases at V and 5 bases at J, leaving 7 bases unmatched. Written as DNA, the CDR3 is TGTGCCAGCAGCTCCGAGCGGGACGGGGAGACCCAGTACTTC. The encoded protein is CASSSERDGETQYF.

In nucleotides, the CDR3 is TGTGCCAGCAGCTTACTGATGGGGGACCCCTACGAGCAGTACTTC. This translates into CASSLLMGDPYEQYF. The rearrangement links TRBV7-9 to TRBJ2-7, with D possibly called TRBD1 or TRBD2 (5 bases each). CDR1 is SEHNR, CDR2 FQNEAQ, per germline (reference sequence). Trimming pared 2 bases from V and 2 bases from J, leaving 13 bases between. The CDR3 totals 15 residues.

The gene calls are TRBV14 and TRBJ1-4; a possible D gene is TRBD1 (5 bases). The CDR3 spans 16 residues. Germline V gives CDR1 SGHDN, CDR2 FVKESK. Trimming took 1 base from V and 8 from J, leaving 17 bases between them. The chain's CDR3 is CASSQASEGLGEKLFF. CDR3 in DNA: TGTGCCAGCAGCCAAGCCTCCGAGGGGCTTGGGGAAAAACTGTTTTTT.

The J gene is TRBJ2-5, the V gene TRBV28; D could derive from TRBD1 or TRBD2 (5 bases each). V was trimmed by 6 bases and J by 7 bases, leaving 12 bases between them. This CDR3 spans 12 amino acids. Looked up from germline, CDR1 is MDHEN and CDR2 is SYDVKM. In DNA form, the CDR3 reads TGTGCCAGCAGCCAGGGTGGGGGGACCCAGTACTTC. Amino acid sequence: CASSQGGGTQYF.

The genes are TRBV9 and TRBJ1-5, with D possibly being TRBD1 (5 bases). The CDR3 covers 14 residues. The V end lost 1 base, the J end lost 5 bases, and 10 bases lay between the germline ends. The germline V gene has CDR1 SGDLS and CDR2 YYNGEE. The CDR3 loop reads CASSVYGADQPQHF. The CDR3 nucleotides read TGTGCCAGCAGCGTATATGGGGCCGATCAGCCCCAGCATTTT.

The V gene is TRBV7-2, the J gene TRBJ2-5, with 9 nucleotides matching TRBD2. The CDR3 loop spans 15 amino acids. The trim removed 2 bases at V and 4 bases at J, leaving 5 bases unmatched. The germline V gene has CDR1 SGHTA and CDR2 FQGNSA. The CDR3 DNA reads as TGTGCCAGCAGCTTATTGCGGGAGGGGGTAGAGACCCAGTACTTC. It specifies CASSLLREGVETQYF.

Only one count was recorded for this clone. The CDR3 protein is CASSAGDVYEQYF. Written as DNA, the CDR3 is TGCGCCAGCAGCGCGGGAGACGTCTACGAGCAGTACTTC. The V gene is TRBV10-1, the J gene TRBJ2-7; 7 positions match TRBD2. This CDR3 is built from 13 residues. J gave up 3 bases and V 6 bases, and 5 bases lay outside the gene matches. The germline gives CDR1 WNHNN, CDR2 SYGVQD (reference sequence).

Notes on this clone: Other DNA variants within this sample encode the same CDR3. The gene calls are TRBV9 and TRBJ2-7; 15 nucleotides line up with TRBD2. Looked up from germline, CDR1 is SGDLS and CDR2 is YYNGEE. V shed 2 bases and J 2 bases; nucleotides not matched to a gene: 2. The length of the CDR3 is 16 residues. The CDR3 reads CASSVGLAGGTYEQYF. DNA for the CDR3: TGTGCCAGCAGCGTCGGACTAGCGGGAGGGACCTACGAGCAGTACTTC.

DNA of the CDR3: TGTGCCAGCAGCCAAGGAGAGGCACGGGGGAAAAGAGAGACCCAGTACTTC. Protein sequence: CASSQGEARGKRETQYF. This rearrangement joins TRBV2 to TRBJ2-5, with D possibly matching TRBD2 (6 bases). The CDR3 contains 17 residues. The V end lost 6 bases, the J end lost 4 bases, and 24 bases lay between the germline ends. The germline V gene encodes CDR1 SNHLY and CDR2 FYNNEI.

The rearrangement uses TRBV11-2 and TRBJ2-7; 14 bases line up with TRBD2. Trimming cost V 5 bases and J 4 bases; bases outside gene matches: 10. From germline, CDR1 is SGHAT and CDR2 FQNNGV. The CDR3 is 17 amino acids. CDR3 DNA: TGTGCCAGCAGCGCTGAAGGACTAGCGGGAGGATCATACGAGCAGTACTTC. Translating gives CASSAEGLAGGSYEQYF. The whole variable domain, filled in from reference TRBV11-2 and TRBJ2-7, reads EAGVAQSPRYKIIEKRQSVAFWCNPISGHATLYWYQQILGQGPKLLIQFQNNGVVDDSQLPKDRFSAERLKGVDSTLKIQPAKLEDSAVYLCASSAEGLAGGSYEQYFGPGTRLTVT.

J is TRBJ2-1 and V is TRBV12-5; D may correspond to TRBD1 or TRBD2 (5 bases each). The CDR3 consists of 13 residues. Germline V gene lookup returns CDR1 LGHNT and CDR2 FRNRAP. V lost 3 bases to trimming and J lost 4 bases, with 7 bases between them. The CDR3 loop reads CASGLWGYNEQFF. CDR3 nucleotide sequence: TGTGCTAGTGGTTTATGGGGGTACAATGAGCAGTTCTTC.

This sequence joins TRBV29-1 and TRBJ2-7; 7 bases are shared with TRBD1. Trimming took 6 bases from V and 0 from J; bases not matched to a gene: 5. The germline CDR1 and CDR2 sequences are SQVTM and ANQGSEA. The CDR3 consists of 13 residues. In nucleotides, the CDR3 is TGCAGCGTCCAGGACAGGAGCTCCTACGAGCAGTACTTC. Encoded protein: CSVQDRSSYEQYF.

To note about this clone: Other DNA variants within this sample encode the same CDR3. V is TRBV4-1 and J is TRBJ1-6; D is unclear. The V and J ends lost 1 base and 7 bases respectively, with 5 bases between them. Germline-derived CDR1 and CDR2 are MGHRA and YSYEKL. CDR3 size: 13 residues. The chain's CDR3 is CASSQAGNSPLHF. CDR3 DNA: TGCGCCAGCAGCCAAGCCGGAAATTCACCCCTCCACTTT.